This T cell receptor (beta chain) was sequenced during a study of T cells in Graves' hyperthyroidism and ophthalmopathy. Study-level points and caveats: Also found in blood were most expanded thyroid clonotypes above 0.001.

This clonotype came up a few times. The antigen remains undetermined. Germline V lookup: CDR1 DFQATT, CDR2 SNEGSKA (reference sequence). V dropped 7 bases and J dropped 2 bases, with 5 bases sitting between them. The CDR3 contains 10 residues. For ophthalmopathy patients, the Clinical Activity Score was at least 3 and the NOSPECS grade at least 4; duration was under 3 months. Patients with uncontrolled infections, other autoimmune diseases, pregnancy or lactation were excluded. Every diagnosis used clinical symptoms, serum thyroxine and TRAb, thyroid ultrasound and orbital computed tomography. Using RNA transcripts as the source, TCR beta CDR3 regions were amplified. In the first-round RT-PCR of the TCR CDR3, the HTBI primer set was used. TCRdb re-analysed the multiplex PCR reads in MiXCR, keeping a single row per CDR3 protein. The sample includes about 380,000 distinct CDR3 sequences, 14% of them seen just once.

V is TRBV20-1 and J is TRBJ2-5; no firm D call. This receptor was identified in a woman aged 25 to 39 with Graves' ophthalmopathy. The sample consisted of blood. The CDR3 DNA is TGCAGTGTACCACAAGAGACCCAGTACTTC. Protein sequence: CSVPQETQYF.